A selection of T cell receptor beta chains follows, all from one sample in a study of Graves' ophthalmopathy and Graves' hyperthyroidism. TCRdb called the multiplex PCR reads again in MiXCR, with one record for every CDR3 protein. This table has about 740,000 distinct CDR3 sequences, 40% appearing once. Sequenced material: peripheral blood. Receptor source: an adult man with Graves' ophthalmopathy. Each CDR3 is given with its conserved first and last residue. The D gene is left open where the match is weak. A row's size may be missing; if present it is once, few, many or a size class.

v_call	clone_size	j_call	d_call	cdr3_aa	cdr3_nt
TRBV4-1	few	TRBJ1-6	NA	CASSQVLAPSPLHF	TGCGCCAGCAGCCAAGTTTTAGCCCCTTCACCCCTCCACTTT
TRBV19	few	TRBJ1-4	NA	CASSTGPRGEKLFF	TGTGCCAGTAGTACGGGACCGAGAGGTGAAAAACTGTTTTTT
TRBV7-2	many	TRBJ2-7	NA	CASSNNGYEQYF	TGTGCCAGCAGTAACAATGGATACGAGCAGTACTTC
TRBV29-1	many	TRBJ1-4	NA	CSVGVTGRTNEKLFF	TGCAGCGTTGGGGTTACAGGGCGCACTAATGAAAAACTGTTTTTT
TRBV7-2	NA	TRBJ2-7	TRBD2	CASSRGTSGTYPYEQYF	TGTGCCAGCAGCAGAGGGACTAGCGGAACCTACCCCTACGAGCAGTACTTC
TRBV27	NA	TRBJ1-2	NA	CASSLYPRGRYTF	TGTGCCAGCAGTTTATATCCCAGGGGCCGCTACACCTTC
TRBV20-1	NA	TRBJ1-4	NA	CSAIPGANEKLFF	TGCAGTGCTATCCCCGGGGCGAATGAAAAACTGTTTTTT
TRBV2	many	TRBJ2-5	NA	CASSVMGIETQYF	TGTGCCAGCAGTGTGATGGGTATCGAGACCCAGTACTTC
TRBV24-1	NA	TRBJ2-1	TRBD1	CATSDFGQAGEQFF	TGTGCCACCAGTGATTTCGGACAGGCGGGTGAGCAGTTCTTC
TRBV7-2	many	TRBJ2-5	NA	CASSRPGTQYF	TGTGCCAGCAGCCGTCCGGGGACCCAGTACTTC
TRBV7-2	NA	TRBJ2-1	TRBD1	CASSLSDRSGEQFF	TGTGCCAGCAGCTTATCGGACAGGTCGGGTGAGCAGTTCTTC
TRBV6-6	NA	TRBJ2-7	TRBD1	CASSWDRGNEQYF	TGTGCCAGCAGTTGGGACAGGGGGAACGAGCAGTACTTC
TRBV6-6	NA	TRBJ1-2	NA	CASSTVTSYGYTF	TGTGCCAGCAGTACCGTTACGAGTTATGGCTACACCTTC
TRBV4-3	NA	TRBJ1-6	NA	CASSPDVGSPLHF	TGCGCCAGCAGCCCTGACGTAGGTTCACCCCTCCACTTT
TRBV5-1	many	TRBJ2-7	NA	CASSLAQGGYEQYF	TGCGCCAGCAGCTTGGCACAGGGGGGGTACGAGCAGTACTTC
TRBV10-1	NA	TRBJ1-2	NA	CASSESRQGEGYTF	TGCGCCAGCAGTGAGTCGCGGCAGGGAGAAGGCTACACCTTC
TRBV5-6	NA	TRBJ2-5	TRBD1	CASSLGDRGSQETQYF	TGTGCCAGCAGCTTGGGGGACAGGGGATCTCAAGAGACCCAGTACTTC
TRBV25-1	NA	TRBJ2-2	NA	CASRDRLVSGELFF	TGTGCCAGCAGAGATAGGCTAGTCTCCGGGGAGCTGTTTTTT
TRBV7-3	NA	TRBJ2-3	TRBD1	CAGSLGQGIGDTQYF	TGTGCCGGCAGCTTGGGACAGGGGATCGGCGATACGCAGTATTTT
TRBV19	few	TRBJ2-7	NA	CASSLRQGFYEQYF	TGTGCCAGTAGTCTCCGTCAGGGGTTCTACGAGCAGTACTTC
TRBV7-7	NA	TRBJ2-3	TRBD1	CASSPLPQGVDTQYF	TGTGCCAGCAGCCCCCTCCCACAGGGGGTGGATACGCAGTATTTT
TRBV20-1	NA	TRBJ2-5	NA	CSARQGRQETQYF	TGCAGTGCTAGACAGGGTCGCCAAGAGACCCAGTACTTC
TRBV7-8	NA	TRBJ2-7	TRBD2	CASSPDRLAGSYEQYF	TGTGCCAGCAGCCCTGATCGACTAGCGGGATCCTACGAGCAGTACTTC
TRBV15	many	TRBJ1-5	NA	CATSRDVAQPQHF	TGTGCCACCAGCAGAGATGTGGCGCAGCCCCAGCATTTT
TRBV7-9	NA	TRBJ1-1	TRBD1	CASSRYTGVTNTEAFF	TGTGCCAGCAGCCGATATACAGGGGTTACTAACACTGAAGCTTTCTTT
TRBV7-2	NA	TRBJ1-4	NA	CASSSTWGNEKLFF	TGTGCCAGCAGCTCCACCTGGGGAAATGAAAAACTGTTTTTT
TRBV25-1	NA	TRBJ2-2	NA	CASSERGRELFF	TGTGCCAGCAGTGAAAGAGGCAGGGAGCTGTTTTTT
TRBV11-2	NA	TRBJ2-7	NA	CASSPSVGGYEQYF	TGTGCCAGCAGCCCCTCTGTTGGGGGTTACGAGCAGTACTTC
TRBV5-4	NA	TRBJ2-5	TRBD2	CASSGTSGGFETQYF	TGTGCCAGCAGCGGGACTAGCGGGGGGTTTGAGACCCAGTACTTC
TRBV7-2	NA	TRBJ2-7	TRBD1	CASSLQDRGSYEQYF	TGTGCCAGCAGCCTCCAGGACAGGGGGTCCTACGAGCAGTACTTC
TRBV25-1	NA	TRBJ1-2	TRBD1	CASSGDRGLDYGYTF	TGTGCCAGCAGTGGGGACAGGGGGTTAGACTATGGCTACACCTTC
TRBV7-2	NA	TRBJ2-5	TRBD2	CASSQVGLAGSETQYF	TGCGCCAGCAGCCAAGTGGGACTAGCGGGGAGTGAGACCCAGTACTTC
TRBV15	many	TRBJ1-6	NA	CATSRDKGQRTTLHF	TGTGCCACCAGCAGAGATAAAGGCCAGAGAACAACCCTCCACTTT
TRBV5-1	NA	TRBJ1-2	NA	CASSWGYAGGQGYTF	TGCGCCAGCAGCTGGGGTTACGCGGGGGGCCAGGGCTACACCTTC
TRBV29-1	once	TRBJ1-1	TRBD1	CSLHRTGVNTEAFF	TGCAGCCTCCATCGGACAGGGGTTAACACTGAAGCTTTCTTT
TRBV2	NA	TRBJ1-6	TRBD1	CASSPTDRVNSPLHF	TGTGCCAGCAGCCCAACGGACAGGGTAAATTCACCCCTCCACTTT
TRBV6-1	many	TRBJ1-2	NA	CASSEATYGYTF	TGTGCCAGCAGTGAAGCTACCTATGGCTACACCTTC
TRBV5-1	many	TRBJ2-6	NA	CASSTDSLSGANVLTF	TGCGCCAGCAGCACCGACAGTCTCTCTGGGGCCAACGTCCTGACTTTC
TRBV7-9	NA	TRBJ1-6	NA	CASSQGSSGSPLHF	TGCGCCAGCAGCCAAGGGTCCTCCGGTTCACCCCTCCACTTT
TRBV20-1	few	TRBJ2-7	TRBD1	CSARGQGAEQYF	TGCAGTGCTAGAGGACAGGGGGCCGAGCAGTACTTC
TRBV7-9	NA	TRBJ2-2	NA	CASSTNRGTGELFF	TGTGCCAGTAGTACCAACAGAGGAACCGGGGAGCTGTTTTTT
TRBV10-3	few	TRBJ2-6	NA	CASSYRPGKAGANVLTF	TGTGCCAGCAGTTATAGGCCAGGCAAAGCTGGGGCCAACGTCCTGACTTTC
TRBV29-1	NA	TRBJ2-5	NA	CSVGYEIRTEYQETQYF	TGCAGCGTTGGTTACGAGATTCGGACAGAGTACCAAGAGACCCAGTACTTC
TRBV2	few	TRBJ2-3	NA	CASNAQGTDTQYF	TGTGCCAGCAACGCACAGGGCACAGATACGCAGTATTTT
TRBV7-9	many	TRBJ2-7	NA	CASSLVGRDGEQYF	TGTGCCAGCAGCTTAGTGGGTCGAGACGGCGAGCAGTACTTC
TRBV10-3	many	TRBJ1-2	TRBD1	CAISDRRRAGGNYGYTF	TGTGCCATCAGTGACCGTCGACGGGCAGGGGGCAACTATGGCTACACCTTC
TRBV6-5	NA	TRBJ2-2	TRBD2	CASSGNLAGELFF	TGTGCCAGCAGCGGAAATCTAGCGGGAGAACTGTTTTTT
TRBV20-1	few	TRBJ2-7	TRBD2	CSALGGAIYEQYF	TGCAGTGCCCTCGGGGGGGCGATTTACGAGCAGTACTTC
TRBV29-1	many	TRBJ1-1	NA	CSVVNTEAFF	TGCAGCGTCGTGAACACTGAAGCTTTCTTT
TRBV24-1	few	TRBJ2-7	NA	CATSDFNAGEDHEQYF	TGTGCCACCAGTGATTTTAACGCAGGGGAAGATCACGAGCAGTACTTC
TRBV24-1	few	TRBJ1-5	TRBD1	CATSIPGTGGQPQHF	TGTGCCACCAGTATCCCCGGGACAGGGGGTCAGCCCCAGCATTTT
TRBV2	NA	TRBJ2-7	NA	CASSYIGPPYEQYF	TGTGCCAGCAGTTATATCGGTCCACCGTACGAGCAGTACTTC
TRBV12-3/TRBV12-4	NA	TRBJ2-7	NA	CAISDTEEQYF	TGTGCCATCAGTGATACGGAGGAGCAGTACTTC
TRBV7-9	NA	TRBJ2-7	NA	CASSRSSDPILGQYF	TGTGCCAGCAGCCGCTCGAGCGACCCTATTTTAGGGCAGTACTTC
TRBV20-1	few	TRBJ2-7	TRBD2	CSARGTSGGVGQYF	TGCAGTGCTAGAGGGACTAGCGGGGGAGTTGGGCAGTACTTC
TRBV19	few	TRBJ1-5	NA	CASRSRGGVENQPQHF	TGTGCCAGTAGATCTAGGGGCGGGGTGGAGAATCAGCCCCAGCATTTT
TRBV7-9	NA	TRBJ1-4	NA	CASSLIAGATMNEKLFF	TGTGCCAGCAGCTTAATAGCCGGGGCCACCATGAATGAAAAACTGTTTTTT
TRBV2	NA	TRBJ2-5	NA	CASSEGSSDQETQYF	TGTGCCAGTAGTGAAGGTTCTAGCGACCAAGAGACCCAGTACTTC
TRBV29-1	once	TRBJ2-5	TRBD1	CSSGQGKTQYF	TGCAGCTCCGGACAGGGAAAGACCCAGTACTTC
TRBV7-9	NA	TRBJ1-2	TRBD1	CASSLGRTGDGYTF	TGTGCCAGCAGCTTAGGGCGGACAGGGGATGGCTACACCTTC